Described below is a single T cell receptor (beta chain) sequence and its context. Assay used: immunoSEQ multiplex PCR; TCRdb lists only in-frame clones, some missing. Here the sample spans roughly 49,000 clones, approximately 92% being singletons. The entry originates in a study of lymphopenia after photon versus proton radiotherapy. Trimming took off 8 bases at V and 3 bases at J, with 14 bases between the two ends. The CDR3 is 13 amino acids. Germline assignment: CDR1 SGHAT and CDR2 FQNNGV. The TCR sequence derives from a woman in her thirties or forties with cholangiocarcinoma. J is TRBJ2-7 and V is TRBV11-2, with D perhaps matching TRBD2 (7 bases). The specimen comprised peripheral blood, sampled from a patient treated with photon-based radiotherapy. The CDR3 DNA reads TGTGCCAGCCGAGGGGGGGAATTCTACGAGCAGTACTTC. Amino acid sequence: CASRGGEFYEQYF.